This entry is about one TCR beta chain. The antigen is undetermined. This sample was included in a study of cytomegalovirus exposure and HLA in healthy donors. The study ran its PCR with 60 Vbeta and 13 Jbeta primers. TCRdb's table, derived via immunoSEQ multiplex PCR, lists solely in-frame clones and lacks some. Among under 130,000 clones listed, over 60% were seen once. CDR1 MNHEY and CDR2 SMNVEV come from the germline V gene (reference sequence). CDR3 length equals 15 residues. The study, taken as a whole, reports: For most TCR beta V segments, an earlier analysis put the productive rate at about 90% or about 30% of the time. In presence/absence analyses, roughly uniform sequencing depth across donors was assumed. According to a later analysis, donors in an Asian-associated ancestry cluster reportedly had fewer N-insertions than the roughly 670-donor mean. Most TCR sequences were uncommon, yet certain public TCRs appeared in many donors.

This clonotype originated in a middle-aged man in good health and CMV-seropositive. The chain has TRBV27 and TRBJ2-5, with a possible D match to TRBD2 (7 bases). The last part of the DNA fits TRBJ2-7 better; the J call may be wrong. Sequences were obtained from PBMCs. CDR3 loop: CASSLTFGGQYEQYF. The CDR3 nucleotides read TGTGCCAGCAGTTTAACCTTCGGGGGGCAGTACGAGCAGTACTTC.